This TCR beta chain was profiled in a study of T cell repertoires in cytomegalovirus infection. MiXCR, run by TCRdb on the reads, gives a single entry per CDR3 protein. The sample lists approximately 730,000 distinct CDR3 sequences; around 29% were seen once. Study-wide points: HLA-C-restricted CMV-specific TCR beta clonotypes prevailed in the ex vivo response. The cumulative frequency of public TCR beta families distinguished individuals who carried CMV together with the relevant HLA.

With regard to this clonotype: What it binds is not known.

The germline V gene encodes CDR1 MNHEY and CDR2 SMNVEV (reference sequence). The V end was cut by 5 bases, the J end by 1 base, with 20 bases between. This CDR3 contains 17 residues. The chain recombines TRBV27 with TRBJ2-5; D is possibly TRBD2 (7 bases). This receptor was identified in a human donor in good health (CMV status not recorded). Some clones in this sample may be carry-over from other donors' samples. Specimen: cultured CD8+ T cells from PBMCs, collected from culture after CMV antigen stimulation. The CDR3 protein is CASSRRGRGAPQETQYF. Here the CDR3 DNA reads TGTGCCAGCAGTCGACGCGGTCGGGGGGCGCCCCAAGAGACCCAGTACTTC.